The sequence of this T cell receptor beta chain was determined in a study of T cells after yellow fever vaccination. The overall study: Fractions low in cell number were prepared with SMART-Seq v4 Ultra Low Input. Study-wide findings and caveats: Researchers report a weaker secondary response that nonetheless peaked faster, day 5 versus 15. Contamination of FACS-sorted repertoires by abundant clonotypes from the bulk population could occur.

UMIs and a universal primer site were added when TCR cDNA was made by 5'RACE template switching. MiXCR was run by TCRdb on the 5' RACE reads, yielding one entry per CDR3 protein. Of tens of thousands of distinct CDR3 sequences listed, roughly 7.4% are singletons. This clonotype showed up many times. What it binds is unknown. The junction had 7 bases not matched to a gene; V was cut back by 5 bases and J by 4 bases. Germline CDR1 reads SEHNR; CDR2 reads FQNEAQ (reference sequence). This CDR3 is 15 amino acids long. The starting material was CD8+ T cells sorted from PBMCs, obtained 15 days after the yellow fever booster vaccination. J is TRBJ2-1 and V is TRBV7-9; 8 bases match TRBD2. This sequence was found in a man aged 25-40 years who received the YFV17D yellow fever vaccine. This CDR3 is CASSTPAGAYNEQFF. The CDR3 bases are TGTGCCAGCAGCACCCCAGCGGGAGCTTACAATGAGCAGTTCTTC.